This T cell receptor (beta chain) was sequenced for a study of OX40 agonist ivuxolimab in advanced cancers. Study summary: Ivuxolimab, an antibody acting as an agonist of OX40 (CD134), was used to treat patients. Patients were dosed intravenously with ivuxolimab at 0.01 to 10 mg/kg every 2 weeks.

The CDR3 is 12 amino acids. Germline CDR1 GTSNPN, CDR2 SVGIG (reference sequence). Sequencing was performed with immunoSEQ multiplex PCR; in TCRdb, only in-frame clones are kept and a portion is missing. Here the sample spans tens of thousands of clones, approximately 90% being singletons. Samples were taken at baseline and on day 1 of cycles 4 and 7. Findings and limits, study-wide: Some patients without response likewise showed low normalized clonal expansion.

To note about this clone: What it binds is not known. The germline gene is not matched at one end of the junction; a read error may be the cause.

The sample here was CD4+ or CD8+ T cells sorted from blood, taken in a trial of the OX40 agonist ivuxolimab. This sequence was found in an adult with an advanced solid tumor such as melanoma, head and neck, liver or kidney cancer. The rearrangement uses TRBV30 and TRBJ1-2; D unresolved. The CDR3 sequence: CAWSSGQIIGAF. CDR3 DNA: TGTGCCTGGAGTTCGGGCCAGATAATCGGTGCCTTC.